Each of the 15 T cell receptor beta chains below was sequenced from the same sample in a study of cytomegalovirus exposure and HLA in healthy donors. 60 Vbeta and 13 Jbeta primers were used in PCR. Libraries were prepared by immunoSEQ multiplex PCR; TCRdb keeps only in-frame clonotypes and omits some of them. The sample has some 190,000 clones, about 85% seen once; the top ten hold roughly 1.4%. Input material: PBMCs. These TCRs come from a girl between 5 and 17 years old in good health and CMV-seropositive.

The chain joins TRBV18 to TRBJ1-1; weak D call: TRBD1 (6 bases). The CDR3 length is 14 residues. The germline V gene encodes CDR1 KGHSH and CDR2 LQKENI. Trimming cost V 3 bases and J 8 bases, with 16 bases left between them. CDR3 coding DNA: TGTGCCAGCTCACCGCAAGAGGGGGGGCGGGAAGCTTTCTTT. It is translated as CASSPQEGGREAFF.

This chain links TRBV20-1 with TRBJ1-1, with D perhaps matching TRBD1 (5 bases). Germline-derived CDR1 and CDR2 are DFQATT and SNEGSKA (reference sequence). V lost 4 bases and J lost 9, with 12 bases in between. The CDR3 spans 11 residues. The CDR3 region is CSAIAGSKAFF. In nucleotides, the CDR3 is TGCAGTGCTATAGCAGGGTCGAAAGCTTTCTTT.

The DNA for the CDR3 is TGTGCCAGCAGCTTGACTAGCGGGACTCACGAGCAGTACTTC. As protein: CASSLTSGTHEQYF. The gene calls are TRBV5-5 and TRBJ2-7, with 10 bases aligning to TRBD2. The CDR3 consists of 14 residues. V was clipped by 1 base and J by 5 bases; unmatched bases: 3. Germline CDR1 SGHKS, CDR2 YYEKEE (reference sequence).

The table lists this clone with a few counts. J is TRBJ1-1 and V is TRBV30; D is unclear. Germline values: CDR1 GTSNPN, CDR2 SVGIG (reference sequence). The CDR3 extends over 13 amino acids. Trimming took off 0 bases at V and 1 base at J, with 6 bases between the two ends. The CDR3 nucleotides are TGTGCCTGGAGTGTACACCCGAACACTGAAGCTTTCTTT. Amino acid sequence: CAWSVHPNTEAFF.

As for this clone: In the same sample, other DNA sequences code for this CDR3. This sequence joins TRBV6-5 and TRBJ2-7; TRBD1 matches 8 bases. The CDR3 contains 15 residues. From germline, CDR1 is MNHEY and CDR2 SVGAGI. J was trimmed by 3 bases and V by 0 bases; bases with no gene match: 4. The CDR3 bases are TGTGCCAGCAGTTACTCGGGTACAGGGGGCTACGAGCAGTACTTC. It yields the protein CASSYSGTGGYEQYF.

This clone was counted between two and nine times. V usage is TRBV7-6 and J usage is TRBJ2-7, with TRBD2 matching 7 bases. Per germline, CDR1 SGHVS and CDR2 FNYEAQ. This CDR3 is 17 amino acids long. V lost 0 bases and J lost 4; bases outside the gene matches: 12. The CDR3 DNA reads TGTGCCAGCAGCTTAGCGGACGGGGGGTCCTCTCAATACGAGCAGTACTTC. Amino acid sequence: CASSLADGGSSQYEQYF.

V gene TRBV15 combines with J gene TRBJ2-1, with TRBD2 matching over 9 bases. The CDR3 runs 18 residues. V lost 0 bases and J lost 0; bases outside the gene matches: 6. Germline CDR1 is LNHNV and CDR2 is YYDKDF (reference sequence). CDR3 residues: CATSREASSGSSYNEQFF. As DNA, the CDR3 is TGTGCCACCAGCAGAGAGGCCAGTAGCGGGAGCTCCTACAATGAGCAGTTCTTC.

V and J are TRBV5-4 and TRBJ1-5; D perhaps matches TRBD1 (6 bases). Germline assignment: CDR1 SGHNT and CDR2 YYREEE (reference sequence). V was shortened by 4 bases and J by 2 bases, with 10 bases between the two germline ends. CDR3 length equals 14 residues. The DNA of the CDR3 is TGTGCCAGCAGCAACAGGGAAGGCAATCAGCCCCAGCATTTT. Amino acids: CASSNREGNQPQHF.

This clone was recorded once. The chain combines TRBV27 with TRBJ1-2; 7 bases are shared with TRBD1. The trim removed 5 bases at V and 8 bases at J, leaving 14 bases unmatched. Germline V gene lookup returns CDR1 MNHEY and CDR2 SMNVEV (reference sequence). CDR3 length equals 15 residues. CDR3 sequence: CASSPQTGSPRGYTF. CDR3 DNA: TGTGCCAGCAGTCCCCAGACAGGGAGCCCAAGGGGCTACACCTTC.

The chain uses TRBV19 and TRBJ2-5; D may be TRBD2 (6 bases). Germline V gene data show CDR1 as LNHDA and CDR2 as SQIVND (reference sequence). V lost 4 bases to trimming and J lost 10 bases, with 13 bases between them. This CDR3 has 12 amino acids. The CDR3 spells CASSRGGEVQYF. The CDR3 DNA follows: TGTGCCAGTAGTAGGGGCGGGGAGGTCCAGTACTTC.

DNA for the CDR3: TGTGCCAGTCGGTCGTGGAGCCCGGCCCGCTATGGCTACACCTTC. It yields the protein CASRSWSPARYGYTF. V and J are TRBV19 and TRBJ1-2; D not certain. V was shortened by 8 bases and J by 4 bases, with 20 bases between the two germline ends. Looked up from germline, CDR1 is LNHDA and CDR2 is SQIVND (reference sequence). The CDR3 length is 15 residues.

The gene calls are TRBV28 and TRBJ2-1, with 7 positions matching TRBD1. The CDR3 is 16 amino acids. CDR1 is MDHEN, CDR2 SYDVKM, per germline. V shed 3 bases and J 6 bases; nucleotides not matched to a gene: 11. The CDR3 is CASSFSGQYFTNEQFF. As DNA, the CDR3 is TGTGCCAGCAGTTTCTCGGGACAGTACTTCACCAATGAGCAGTTCTTC.

The chain recombines TRBV7-9 with TRBJ1-2; D uncertain. V lost 1 base and J 7 bases, leaving 13 bases between the germline ends. Germline V CDR1 and CDR2: SEHNR, FQNEAQ (reference sequence). The CDR3 length is 14 residues. The CDR3 bases are TGTGCCAGCAGCTTAGATGTCGGGTCCGGTGGCTACACCTTC. Encoded protein: CASSLDVGSGGYTF.

This clone was recorded many times. This sequence joins TRBV27 and TRBJ2-1; no clear D. The germline V gene has CDR1 MNHEY and CDR2 SMNVEV (reference sequence). The CDR3 has 14 amino acids. Trimming pared 1 base from V and 4 bases from J, leaving 8 bases between. The CDR3 DNA reads as TGTGCCAGCAGTTTATTAGCTACTTACAATGAGCAGTTCTTC. As protein: CASSLLATYNEQFF.

This rearrangement joins TRBV2 to TRBJ2-7, with TRBD1 identical over 10 bases. The V gene's germline CDR1 is SNHLY and CDR2 FYNNEI. The J segment lost 7 bases and the V segment lost 10 bases, leaving 7 bases of the junction unmatched. This CDR3 spans 12 amino acids. The CDR3 protein is CATGDRGPEQYF. The CDR3 DNA reads TGTGCCACCGGCGACAGGGGGCCAGAGCAGTACTTC.